Following are 18 T cell receptor beta chains from one sample sequenced in a study of T cell clonality in common variable immunodeficiency. The protocol was immunoSEQ multiplex PCR, while the TCRdb copy is restricted to in-frame clones and leaves out a portion. Recorded here are 25,000 to 35,000 clones, none singletons. The sample was peripheral blood mononuclear cells. The source is a person between 18 and 70 years old in good health.

This clone was found many times. The observed sequence ends 3 residues before the CDR3 terminus, with the missing tail filled in from the germline J gene. The chain recombines TRBV20-1 with TRBJ2-7, with D maybe TRBD2 (6 bases). Germline values: CDR1 DFQATT, CDR2 SNEGSKA (reference sequence). V lost 5 bases to trimming and J lost 5 bases, with 16 bases between them. The CDR3 length is 13 residues. The CDR3 is CSAGRTGVNEQYF. Incomplete CDR3 DNA: TGCAGTGCTGGCCGCACGGGGGTTAACGAG.

On this clone itself: The read comes to an end 3 residues before the CDR3 does, leaving the germline J gene to fill in the end. The chain employs TRBV30 and TRBJ2-2; D uncertain. The germline gives CDR1 GTSNPN, CDR2 SVGIG (reference sequence). The CDR3 is 14 amino acids. CDR3 sequence: CAWSLPSTNEKLFF. The CDR3 bases that were read are TGTGCCTGGAGTCTCCCCTCCACTAATGAAAAG.

This clone was observed a handful of times. Other DNA sequences in this sample translate to the same CDR3. CDR3: CASSQDRPGQETQYF. CDR3 bases read: TGTGCCAGCAGCCAAGATAGACCGGGCCAAGAGACC. The J gene is TRBJ2-5, the V gene TRBV4-2, with D uncertain. The read finishes 3 residues shy of the CDR3 end, and the germline J gene is used to complete it. The CDR3 loop spans 15 amino acids. V lost 0 bases and J lost 1, with 9 bases in between. Looked up from germline, CDR1 is LGHNA and CDR2 is YNFKEQ.

This clone was observed at least ten times. The read gets to within 3 residues of the CDR3 end, and the germline J gene fills in the rest. V is TRBV18 and J is TRBJ2-3; the match to TRBD1 covers 7 bases. The CDR3 is made up of 12 amino acids. Germline CDR1 reads KGHSH; CDR2 reads LQKENI. The V and J ends lost 8 bases and 5 bases, in that order; junction bases with no gene match: 4. CDR3 DNA (partial): TGTGCCAGCACAGGGGACAGAGATACG. Residues: CASTGDRDT. The entire CDR3 protein is CASTGDRDTQYF. The full variable domain, in which reference TRBV18 and TRBJ2-3 provide the parts outside the CDR3, is NAGVMQNPRHLVRRRGQEARLRCSPMKGHSHVYWYRQLPEEGLKFMVYLQKENIIDESGMPKERFSAEFPKEGPSILRIQQVVRGDSAAYFCASTGDRDTQYFGPGTRLTVL.

This clone has at least ten counts. From the germline J gene comes the end of the CDR3, since the read stops 3 residues before it. This sequence joins TRBV18 and TRBJ1-2, with 7 bases lining up with TRBD1. Germline CDR1 and CDR2: KGHSH and LQKENI. The ends lost 3 bases at V and 4 bases at J; junction bases unmatched: 8. This CDR3 contains 15 residues. Partial CDR3 DNA: TGTGCCAGCTCACCCGATACCGGGACAGCCTATGGC. Protein sequence: CASSPDTGTAYG. The whole CDR3 is CASSPDTGTAYGYTF.

This clone was seen at least ten times. The CDR3 is cut off 3 residues early in the read; its end comes from the germline J gene. The rearrangement joins TRBV18 to TRBJ2-1; 7 bases match TRBD2. J was trimmed by 7 bases and V by 8 bases; bases with no gene match: 8. The CDR3 runs to 13 residues. Germline CDR1 is KGHSH and CDR2 is LQKENI. CDR3 bases read: TGTGCCAGCACTGGACTAGTATCTAATGAG. It is translated as CASTGLVSNE. In full, the CDR3 is CASTGLVSNEQFF. The variable domain in full, with the rest retrieved from reference TRBV18 and TRBJ2-1, is NAGVMQNPRHLVRRRGQEARLRCSPMKGHSHVYWYRQLPEEGLKFMVYLQKENIIDESGMPKERFSAEFPKEGPSILRIQQVVRGDSAAYFCASTGLVSNEQFFGPGTRLTVL.

This clone has a count of ten or more. Coverage ceases 3 residues before the CDR3 finishes, and the germline J gene fills in the end. The chain links TRBV5-4 to TRBJ2-3; 8 positions match TRBD2. This CDR3 contains 15 residues. Germline CDR1 is SGHNT and CDR2 is YYREEE (reference sequence). J lost 7 bases, V lost 6 bases, and 13 bases had no gene match. The CDR3: CASTRREVPPYTQYF. Partial CDR3 DNA: TGTGCCAGCACTAGGCGGGAGGTTCCCCCGTATACG.

This clone was counted ten times or more. The read comes to an end 3 residues before the CDR3 does, leaving the germline J gene to fill in the end. The chain links TRBV2 to TRBJ2-1, with 7 bases matching TRBD2. The CDR3 has 15 residues. With 6 bases clipped from V and 1 base from J, the junction kept 6 bases outside the gene matches. Germline assignment: CDR1 SNHLY and CDR2 FYNNEI. The CDR3 protein is CASRGAGKSYNEQFF. The DNA read from the CDR3 is TGTGCCAGCAGGGGAGCGGGAAAGTCCTACAATGAG.

For this clone: The CDR3 is cut off 3 residues early in the read; its end comes from the germline J gene. J is TRBJ2-7 and V is TRBV18; TRBD2 matches at 7 bases. The V and J ends lost 2 bases and 6 bases, in that order; junction bases with no gene match: 10. Germline CDR1 reads KGHSH; CDR2 reads LQKENI. CDR3 size: 15 residues. CDR3 bases read: TGTGCCAGCTCACCAACGGGCGGGAGTACTTCCGAG. Protein sequence: CASSPTGGSTSE. The whole CDR3 protein reads CASSPTGGSTSEQYF. Together with reference TRBV18 and TRBJ2-7, the CDR3 gives the full variable domain: NAGVMQNPRHLVRRRGQEARLRCSPMKGHSHVYWYRQLPEEGLKFMVYLQKENIIDESGMPKERFSAEFPKEGPSILRIQQVVRGDSAAYFCASSPTGGSTSEQYFGPGTRLTVT.

This clone occurred many times. The sequence runs out 3 residues before the end of the CDR3; the remainder is reconstructed from the germline J gene. This chain joins TRBV14 and TRBJ1-5, with D tentatively TRBD1 (5 bases). In germline, CDR1 is SGHDN, CDR2 FVKESK. CDR3 length equals 15 residues. Trimming took 0 bases from V and 4 from J, leaving 10 bases between them. CDR3 amino acids: CASSQDPTENQPQHF. The DNA read from the CDR3 is TGTGCCAGCAGCCAAGATCCGACAGAGAATCAGCCC.

This clone was seen many times. Coverage ceases 3 residues before the CDR3 finishes, and the germline J gene fills in the end. The chain has TRBV20-1 and TRBJ2-3, with a weak D call TRBD2 (6 bases). This CDR3 has 14 residues. CDR1 DFQATT and CDR2 SNEGSKA come from the germline V gene (reference sequence). The sequenced CDR3 bases are TGCAGTGCTAGAGATACGGACTCTCGGGAGACG. As protein: CSARDTDSRET. The whole CDR3 reads CSARDTDSRETQYF.

This clone was seen many times. The read comes to an end 3 residues before the CDR3 does, leaving the germline J gene to fill in the end. The chain joins TRBV19 to TRBJ2-4, with 8 bases that match TRBD1. The CDR3 totals 16 residues. Losses at the gene ends were 0 bases for V and 7 bases for J; bases not matched to a gene: 8. Germline V lookup: CDR1 LNHDA, CDR2 SQIVND (reference sequence). Incomplete CDR3 DNA: TGTGCCAGTAGTATAGAAGACAGGGGAAAGTACAACATT. This gives the protein CASSIEDRGKYNI. The whole CDR3 sequence reads CASSIEDRGKYNIQYF.

Points on this clone: The read ends 3 residues shy of where the CDR3 ends; the end is completed using the germline J gene. The chain carries TRBV5-1 and TRBJ2-4; D remains unclear. The CDR3 consists of 15 residues. Germline CDR1 SGHRS, CDR2 YFSETQ. CDR3 DNA, as far as it was read: TGCGCCAGCAGCTTGTCGGCCAGTTCCAACTATGGT. Its protein product is CASSLSASSNYG. The whole CDR3 sequence is CASSLSASSNYGQYF.

Comment on this clone: The observed sequence ends 3 residues before the CDR3 terminus, with the missing tail filled in from the germline J gene. V is TRBV7-9 and J is TRBJ1-1; D is uncertain. Germline V gene data show CDR1 as SEHNR and CDR2 as FQNEAQ (reference sequence). Trimming left V 2 bases short and J 5 bases short, with 15 bases between. The CDR3 loop spans 15 amino acids. The CDR3 DNA, read in part, is TGTGCCAGCAGCTTATACTCACTTCTAGGAACTGAA. Its translation: CASSLYSLLGTE. The complete CDR3 sequence is CASSLYSLLGTEAFF.

With respect to this clone: The read ends 3 residues early relative to the CDR3; the germline J gene fills the gap. This chain joins TRBV2 and TRBJ1-1, with a tentative D call TRBD1 (5 bases). CDR1 and CDR2 from the germline V gene are SNHLY and FYNNEI. V was cut by 5 bases and J by 5 bases, with 24 bases left in between. The length of the CDR3 is 17 residues. The sequenced part of the CDR3 DNA is TGTGCCAGCAGTCAAAAGGGGCAGGGAAGGATTAGGACTGAA. Its translation is CASSQKGQGRIRTE. Given in full, the CDR3 is CASSQKGQGRIRTEAFF.

A remark on this clone: Read sequence stops 3 residues before the CDR3 end, and the germline J gene provides the missing end. The rearrangement uses TRBV7-2 and TRBJ2-4, with 8 bases identical to TRBD1. This CDR3 region has 14 residues. The germline V gene has CDR1 SGHTA and CDR2 FQGNSA. The CDR3 sequence: CASSLRQGSRGQYF. Partial CDR3 DNA: TGTGCCAGCAGCTTAAGACAGGGGTCCCGTGGT.

This clone has at least ten counts. The read falls 3 residues short of the CDR3 end, and the missing part is taken from the germline J gene. The rearrangement uses TRBV6-1 and TRBJ2-3; TRBD2 agrees at 14 bases. Germline CDR1 MNHNS, CDR2 SASEGT. The V segment lost 4 bases and the J segment 4 bases; nucleotides outside the gene matches: 1. CDR3 size: 15 residues. The CDR3: CASSGLAGGPDTQYF. The CDR3 bases that were read are TGTGCCAGCAGTGGACTAGCGGGAGGGCCAGATACG.

This clone was picked up many times. The read ends 3 residues before the CDR3 terminus; that terminus is restored from the germline J gene. V is TRBV28 and J is TRBJ2-7, with D unclear. V was pared by 5 bases and J by 5 bases, with 19 bases between. The CDR3 contains 15 residues. CDR1 is MDHEN, CDR2 SYDVKM, per germline. The CDR3 DNA, read in part, is TGTGCCAGCAGTCACCGAATTCAGGCCCCCGACGAG. Translated: CASSHRIQAPDE. The whole CDR3 sequence reads CASSHRIQAPDEQYF.